The clone carrying this TCR beta chain was counted a few times. Germline CDR1 and CDR2: MGHRA and YSYEKL. The CDR3 consists of 21 residues. Trimming took off 2 bases at V and 0 bases at J, with 25 bases between the two ends. The data were taken from a study of CD8 T cells in ankylosing spondylitis. TCRdb passed the 5' RACE reads through MiXCR, listing each CDR3 protein once. The sample lists 150,000 to 200,000 distinct CDR3 sequences, approximately 12% occurring once. This receptor was identified in a female donor with ankylosing spondylitis or in good health (not recorded which). Sequencing used blood, either unsorted or a sorted T cell fraction (not recorded which). This rearrangement joins TRBV4-1 to TRBJ2-2; tentatively, D is TRBD2 (6 bases). This CDR3 reads CASSQIYDRQKEGSNTGELFF. In DNA form, the CDR3 reads TGCGCCAGCAGCCAAATCTACGACCGACAAAAGGAGGGGTCGAACACCGGGGAGCTGTTTTTT.